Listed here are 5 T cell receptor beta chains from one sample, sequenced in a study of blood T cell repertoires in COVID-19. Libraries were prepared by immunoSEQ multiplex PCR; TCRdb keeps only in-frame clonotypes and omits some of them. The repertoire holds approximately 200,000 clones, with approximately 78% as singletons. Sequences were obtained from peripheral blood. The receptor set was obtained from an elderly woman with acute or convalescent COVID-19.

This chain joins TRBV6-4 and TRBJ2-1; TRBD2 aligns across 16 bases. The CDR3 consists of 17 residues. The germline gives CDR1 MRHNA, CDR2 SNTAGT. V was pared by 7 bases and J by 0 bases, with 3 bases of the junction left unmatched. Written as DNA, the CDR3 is TGTGCCAGCATCGGGACTAGCGGGAGGGCCTCCTACAATGAGCAGTTCTTC. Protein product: CASIGTSGRASYNEQFF.

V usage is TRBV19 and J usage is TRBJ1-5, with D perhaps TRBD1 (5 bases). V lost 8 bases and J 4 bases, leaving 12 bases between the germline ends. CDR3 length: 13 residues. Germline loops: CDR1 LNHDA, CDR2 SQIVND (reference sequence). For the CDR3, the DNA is TGTGCCAGTCGGGACCGGGGGAATCAGCCCCAGCATTTT. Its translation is CASRDRGNQPQHF.

CDR3 loop: CASSYSEGPASPLHF. The CDR3 nucleotides are TGTGCCAGCAGTTACTCGGAGGGGCCCGCTTCACCCCTCCACTTT. The chain employs TRBV6-6 and TRBJ1-6, with D perhaps TRBD1 (5 bases). The CDR3 spans 15 residues. The V and J ends lost 0 bases and 9 bases respectively, with 12 bases between them. The V gene's germline CDR1 is MNHNY and CDR2 SVGAGI (reference sequence).

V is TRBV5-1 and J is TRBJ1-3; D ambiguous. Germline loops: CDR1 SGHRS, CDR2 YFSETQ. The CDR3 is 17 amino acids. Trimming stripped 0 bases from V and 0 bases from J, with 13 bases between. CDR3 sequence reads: CASSLAPHTISGNTIYF. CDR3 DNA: TGCGCCAGCAGCTTGGCGCCGCACACAATCTCTGGAAACACCATATATTTT.

The CDR3: CAWSRGGNTGELFF. The CDR3 bases are TGTGCCTGGAGTCGGGGGGGTAACACCGGGGAGCTGTTTTTT. The chain links TRBV30 to TRBJ2-2; 8 bases agree with TRBD2. This CDR3 is built from 14 residues. V was pared by 2 bases and J by 2 bases, with 1 base of the junction left unmatched. Germline V CDR1 and CDR2: GTSNPN, SVGIG (reference sequence).